The sequence of this T cell receptor (beta chain) was determined in a study of control samples from healthy donors and cancer patients (dated by TCRdb to about 2020). This clone has just a few counts. Its target antigen remains unknown. Nothing much larger sits one base from this clone, and base qualities are not available. The CDR3 has 16 amino acids, counting the end cysteine and phenylalanine. The retained sequence is limited to the CDR3, 48 bases, with the frame set at the first base. From V the trimming removes 2 bases and from J it removes 8 bases, while the gene matches leave 13 bases of the junction unaccounted for. Reading the germline V gene (reference sequence) gives CDR1 GTSNPN and CDR2 SVGIG. The library was made by the immunoSEQ multiplex PCR assay. TCRdb re-hosts the immuneACCESS table, in-frame sequences only. Its copies lack some clones; in the studies checked, an unresolved V gene accounts for under half of them, and the cause for the rest is not known. For this sample there are 130,000 or so clones; roughly 89% appear just once. In total, the top ten clones hold 5.5% of the sample.

Sequenced sample: blood. The origin of this receptor is a man aged 18-30 years in good health. The chain links TRBV30 with TRBJ1-4; TRBD1 aligns with 8 central bases. The nucleotide sequence is given as TGTGCCTGGAGTCCCATCACCGGGACAGGTAGCGAAAAACTGTTTTTT. This translates into CAWSPITGTGSEKLFF.